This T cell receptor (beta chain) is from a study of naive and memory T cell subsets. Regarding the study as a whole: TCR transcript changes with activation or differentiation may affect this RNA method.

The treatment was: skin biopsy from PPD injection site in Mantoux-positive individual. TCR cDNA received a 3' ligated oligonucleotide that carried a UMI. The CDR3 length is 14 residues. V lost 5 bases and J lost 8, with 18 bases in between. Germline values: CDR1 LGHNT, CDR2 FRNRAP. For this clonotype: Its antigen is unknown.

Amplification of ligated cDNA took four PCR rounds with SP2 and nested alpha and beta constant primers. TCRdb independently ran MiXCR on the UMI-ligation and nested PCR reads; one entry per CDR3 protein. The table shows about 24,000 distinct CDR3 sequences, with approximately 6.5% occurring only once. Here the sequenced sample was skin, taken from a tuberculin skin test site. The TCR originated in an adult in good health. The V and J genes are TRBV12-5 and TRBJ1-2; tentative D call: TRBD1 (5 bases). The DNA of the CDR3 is TGTGCTAGTGGTACGAGGGCAGGGTATATGGGCTACACCTTC. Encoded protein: CASGTRAGYMGYTF.